The source of this T cell receptor (beta chain) is a study of cytomegalovirus exposure and HLA in healthy donors (dated by TCRdb to the late 2010s). About the study as a whole: The 650 to 800 repertoires of the first cohort and the roughly 120 validation repertoires were produced on the same platform, according to a later analysis. The aim of the study was to test whether cataloging public T cell receptors could identify signatures of past pathogen exposure. Besides the first cohort of roughly 640 subjects, a separate validation cohort made up of 120 different subjects was used. The study combined high-throughput TCR immunosequencing, statistical association of individual TCRs with disease status, and machine learning to predict cytomegalovirus infection status. Study-level results and caveats: According to the authors, the approach could potentially be generalized to other disease states and immunological phenotypes. A later analysis had no HLA typing for the validation cohort, so co-occurrence there was scored across all 120 repertoires. The study listed 170 or so TCR beta chains as associated with cytomegalovirus. Most TCR sequences were observed very rarely across donors, whereas some public TCRs were present in many individuals. The classifier was reported to diagnose cytomegalovirus status with high specificity and sensitivity in both the original and validation cohorts. In vitro tests confirmed that a few of the cytomegalovirus-associated TCR beta chains recognize cytomegalovirus antigens. Of the cluster scores, around 95% were above 0 in a later analysis, which found that TCRs clustered in the first cohort also tended to co-occur in the 130 or so validation repertoires.

V is cut back by 4 bases and J by 2 bases, with 7 bases in the junction unmatched. The CDR3 has 17 amino acids, counting the end cysteine and phenylalanine. The read is trimmed to its CDR3 DNA, 51 bases read in frame from base 1. From a lookup of the germline V gene (reference sequence), CDR1 and CDR2 are SGHAT and FQDESV. Receptor libraries were prepared by the immunoSEQ multiplex PCR assay. The paper's processing steps were these. To diagnose cytomegalovirus status from the catalog of TCR beta chain sequences, a statistical classification framework was built. TCRdb provides this immuneACCESS table in a form limited to in-frame rearrangements. Some clones are lacking; in checked studies, under half of them reflect an unresolved V gene, and why the rest are absent is not known. The DNA gave D and trimming, while V, J and clone size come from that table. The sample data list 150,000 to 160,000 clones, and around 84% of these were observed just once. The ten most abundant clones make up 2.1% of the sample.

Separate from the approximately 670-subject first cohort, the validation cohort of around 130 subjects was the group to which the donors belonged. As concerns this clone: Its antigen is currently not known. The sample holds no much larger clone one base away, and base qualities are not on file.

The sample comprised PBMCs. The chain couples TRBV11-1 to TRBJ1-4; 10 middle bases align to TRBD1. The receptor was isolated from a human donor in good health. The CDR3 region reads CASSSGQGLGTNEKLFF. The sequence in DNA is TGTGCCAGCAGCTCGGGACAGGGGCTTGGCACTAATGAAAAACTGTTTTTT.